Listed below are T cell receptor beta chains from one sample, sequenced in a study of blood T cell repertoires in COVID-19. Assay: immunoSEQ multiplex PCR; the TCRdb copy retains only in-frame clones and omits some. The sample holds roughly 73,000 clones; roughly 74% are singletons and the top ten take less than 20%. Specimen: peripheral blood. The receptors here all came from a human donor in a cohort sampled during active COVID-19. CDR3s include the opening cysteine and the closing phenylalanine or tryptophan. D genes are given only for firm matches. A row's size may be missing; if present it is once, few, many or a size class.

v_call	clone_size	j_call	d_call	cdr3_nt	cdr3_aa
TRBV19	-	TRBJ2-7	TRBD1	TGTGCCAGTAGTAACGACAGGGCTGCCGACGAGCAGTACTTC	CASSNDRAADEQYF
TRBV24-1	-	TRBJ2-5	TRBD2	TGTGCCACCAGTGATCCGGCCGGGACTAGCAGGGAGACCCAGTACTTC	CATSDPAGTSRETQYF
TRBV2	-	TRBJ1-5	TRBD1	TGTGCCAGCAGTGAAGCGATAGCCGCTGACAGGGATGGCCAGCCCCAGCATTTT	CASSEAIAADRDGQPQHF
TRBV5-6	-	TRBJ1-4	-	TGTGCCAGCAGCTTGTCATTCGACAGTAGGGGTGAAAAACTGTTTTTT	CASSLSFDSRGEKLFF
TRBV7-2	-	TRBJ2-4	-	TGTGCCAGCAGCTTACTGCCCGAGGGAAACATTCAGTACTTC	CASSLLPEGNIQYF
TRBV6-6	once	TRBJ2-7	-	TGTGCCAGCAGCAAGAACTACGGTGGTGATGTCGAGCAGTACTTC	CASSKNYGGDVEQYF
TRBV7-8	-	TRBJ1-4	-	TGTGCCAGCAGCTACAGGGAATATGAAAAACTGTTTTTT	CASSYREYEKLFF
TRBV15	-	TRBJ2-2	-	TGTGCCACCAGGGCAGGGTCGGACACCGGGGAGCTGTTTTTT	CATRAGSDTGELFF
TRBV28	-	TRBJ2-7	TRBD2	TGTGCCAGCACCGCTAGCGGGATCTACGAGCAGTACTTC	CASTASGIYEQYF
TRBV28	once	TRBJ2-7	TRBD2	TGTGCCAGCAGTTTGGCGGGGGGTAGCGGGACGGGGTACGAGCAGTACTTC	CASSLAGGSGTGYEQYF
TRBV7-2	-	TRBJ2-3	-	TGTGCCAGCACCCGACCGACAGCAGATACGCAGTATTTT	CASTRPTADTQYF
TRBV7-9	once	TRBJ2-1	TRBD2	TGTGCCAGCAGCTGGACTAGCGGGAGTGACGATGAGCAGTTCTTC	CASSWTSGSDDEQFF
TRBV5-1	once	TRBJ1-1	TRBD1	TGCGCCAGCAGAGGGACAGGGAATAGTGGAACTGAAGCTTTCTTT	CASRGTGNSGTEAFF
TRBV10-1	-	TRBJ2-2	TRBD1	TGCGCCAGCAGTGACAGACAGGGAAACACCGGGGAGCTGTTTTTT	CASSDRQGNTGELFF
TRBV29-1	-	TRBJ2-5	-	TGCAGCGCCCAGGTGTCAGGCCAAGAGACCCAGTACTTC	CSAQVSGQETQYF
TRBV2	-	TRBJ2-1	-	TGTGCCAGCACGTTTGCAGGGGGGTACAATGAGCAGTTCTTC	CASTFAGGYNEQFF
TRBV19	-	TRBJ1-1	TRBD1	TGTGCCAGTAGTATGGGGGGACAGGACACTGAAGCTTTCTTT	CASSMGGQDTEAFF
TRBV27	-	TRBJ1-2	-	TGTGCCAGCAGTTTTGAAGGACCCAAGGGCGGGATAAGGGGCTACACCTTC	CASSFEGPKGGIRGYTF
TRBV4-2	-	TRBJ1-1	-	TGTGCCAGCAGCCAAGATACAGGGAAGAACACTGAAGCTTTCTTT	CASSQDTGKNTEAFF
TRBV30	-	TRBJ2-5	TRBD2	TGTGCCTGGGAGGGGACTAGCCAAGAGACCCAGTACTTC	CAWEGTSQETQYF
TRBV4-1	-	TRBJ2-1	-	TGCGCCAGCAGCCAAGCCGCTGGCGGAATATTGAATGAGCAGTTCTTC	CASSQAAGGILNEQFF
TRBV5-1	-	TRBJ1-5	TRBD1	TGCGCCAGCAGCTTGGGGACAGGGGGAAGTCAGCCCCAGCATTTT	CASSLGTGGSQPQHF
TRBV4-3	-	TRBJ2-6	TRBD1	TGCGCCAGCAGCCAGGTGGGACAGGGAGGCGGGGCCAACGTCCTGACTTTC	CASSQVGQGGGANVLTF
TRBV7-9	-	TRBJ1-1	-	TGTGCCAGCAGCTCGAGACAGGTTGACCCTGAAGCTTTCTTT	CASSSRQVDPEAFF
TRBV5-1	-	TRBJ2-7	TRBD1	TGCGCCAGCAGCCATCGACAGGGGATGCCCGAGCAGTACTTC	CASSHRQGMPEQYF
TRBV30	-	TRBJ2-7	TRBD2	TGTGCCTGGAGGGGGGGAGGGCCCATCTACGAGCAGTACTTC	CAWRGGGPIYEQYF
TRBV12-3/TRBV12-4	once	TRBJ2-7	-	TGTGCCAGCAGTTTAGGACAGGATTACGAGCAGTACTTC	CASSLGQDYEQYF
TRBV3-1/TRBV3-2	-	TRBJ2-3	-	TGTGCCAGCAGCCAAGCCCGCCATTGGGGAGTCGGGACAGATACGCAGTATTTT	CASSQARHWGVGTDTQYF
TRBV18	-	TRBJ2-7	-	TGTGCCAGCTCACTATCCGCGGGGGCGGGGGAGCAGTACTTC	CASSLSAGAGEQYF
TRBV6-1	-	TRBJ2-1	-	TGTGCCAGCAGTGCCTCCCACAGGAGGGGTTACAATGAGCAGTTCTTC	CASSASHRRGYNEQFF
TRBV7-4	-	TRBJ1-4	-	TGTGCCAGCAGCTTAGTACAGGGCTGTATAGGAAAACTGTTTTTT	CASSLVQGCIGKLFF
TRBV5-5	-	TRBJ2-7	-	TGTGCCAGCACCACCGGGATTTCGGATTACTACGAGCAGTACTTC	CASTTGISDYYEQYF
TRBV5-5	-	TRBJ2-6	TRBD1	TGTGCCAGCAGCTCCGGGACAGGGCCCTCTGGGGCCAACGTCCTGACTTTC	CASSSGTGPSGANVLTF
TRBV5-1	-	TRBJ2-2	-	TGCGCCAGCAGCTTTCAGGGATTCGCGAACACCGGGGAGCTGTTTTTT	CASSFQGFANTGELFF
TRBV7-2	-	TRBJ1-4	-	TGTGCCAGCAGCTTAGTCTTTAATGAAAAACTGTTTTTT	CASSLVFNEKLFF
TRBV18	-	TRBJ2-7	TRBD2	TGTGCCAGCTCAAAAACTAGCGGAGAACCCGCCTACGAGCAGTACTTC	CASSKTSGEPAYEQYF
TRBV4-1	-	TRBJ1-1	-	TGCGCCGGTAGACAGGCCACCCGTTGGGGGGCTTTCTTT	CAGRQATRWGAFF
TRBV19	-	TRBJ2-3	TRBD2	TGTGCCAGTAGGATTGGGAGGGGCACAGATACGCAGTATTTT	CASRIGRGTDTQYF
TRBV3-1/TRBV3-2	-	TRBJ1-5	TRBD1	TGTGCCAGCAGCCAGGGACAGGGGAACAATCAGCCCCAGCATTTT	CASSQGQGNNQPQHF
TRBV10-3	once	TRBJ2-5	TRBD2	TGTGCCACCGGGACTAGCGGGATCCAAGAGACCCAGTACTTC	CATGTSGIQETQYF
TRBV19	-	TRBJ2-7	TRBD1	TGTGCCAGTAGTATCGGACAGGGTACCTACGAGCAGTACTTC	CASSIGQGTYEQYF
TRBV6-5	-	TRBJ2-5	-	TGTGCCAGCAGATCTCCGGAAGAGACCCAGTACTTC	CASRSPEETQYF
TRBV6-4	-	TRBJ2-2	-	TGTGCCAGCAGTGAACTTGCCTCAGGGGCGGCGGCCGGGGAGCTGTTTTTT	CASSELASGAAAGELFF
TRBV7-2	-	TRBJ1-5	TRBD1	TGTGCCAGCAGCCAGGGGGTCAATCAGCCCCAGCATTTT	CASSQGVNQPQHF
TRBV6-1	-	TRBJ1-2	TRBD1	TGTGCCAGCAGTGACGCGGGACAGGGGACAGGAAACTATGGCTACACCTTC	CASSDAGQGTGNYGYTF
TRBV18	once	TRBJ1-1	-	TGTGCCAGCTCACCGACCCTAGAGAGCAACACTGAAGCTTTCTTT	CASSPTLESNTEAFF
TRBV28	-	TRBJ2-3	TRBD2	TGTGCCAGCAGTCCCCGACTAGCAGCTAGCACAGATACGCAGTATTTT	CASSPRLAASTDTQYF
TRBV7-6	-	TRBJ2-1	-	TGTGCCAGCAGCTTAGGTTCCGGCTCGACTTCTGAGCAGTTCTTC	CASSLGSGSTSEQFF
TRBV19	-	TRBJ2-5	TRBD2	TGTGCCAGTAGTGATCGACTAGCTGGGTGGCACGCCCAAGAGACCCAGTACTTC	CASSDRLAGWHAQETQYF
TRBV5-1	-	TRBJ2-6	-	TGCGCCAGCAGCCTTTCAGGGATTGGGGCCAACGTCCTGACTTTC	CASSLSGIGANVLTF
TRBV28	-	TRBJ2-7	TRBD2	TGTGCCACCGCCAAATCCAGGACTAGCGGCTTCTACGAGCAGTACTTC	CATAKSRTSGFYEQYF
TRBV19	-	TRBJ1-1	TRBD1	TGTGCCACCGTTACAGGGGCTGAAGCTTTCTTT	CATVTGAEAFF